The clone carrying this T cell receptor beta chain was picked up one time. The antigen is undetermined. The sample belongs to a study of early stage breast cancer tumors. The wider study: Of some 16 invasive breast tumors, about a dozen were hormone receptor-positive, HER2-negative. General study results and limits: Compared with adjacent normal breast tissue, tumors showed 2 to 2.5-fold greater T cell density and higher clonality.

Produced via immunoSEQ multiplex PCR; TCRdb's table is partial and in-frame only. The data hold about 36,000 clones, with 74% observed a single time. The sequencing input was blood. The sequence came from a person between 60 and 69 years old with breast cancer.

The CDR3 DNA reads as TGTGCCATCAGTGAGCTGGGACAGGGGAATGGCTACACCTTC. Amino acids: CAISELGQGNGYTF. The chain joins TRBV10-3 to TRBJ1-2; 10 bases fit TRBD1. Germline V gene sequence: CDR1 ENHRY, CDR2 SYGVKD. Trimming cost V 2 bases and J 6 bases; bases outside gene matches: 3. This CDR3 comprises 14 residues.